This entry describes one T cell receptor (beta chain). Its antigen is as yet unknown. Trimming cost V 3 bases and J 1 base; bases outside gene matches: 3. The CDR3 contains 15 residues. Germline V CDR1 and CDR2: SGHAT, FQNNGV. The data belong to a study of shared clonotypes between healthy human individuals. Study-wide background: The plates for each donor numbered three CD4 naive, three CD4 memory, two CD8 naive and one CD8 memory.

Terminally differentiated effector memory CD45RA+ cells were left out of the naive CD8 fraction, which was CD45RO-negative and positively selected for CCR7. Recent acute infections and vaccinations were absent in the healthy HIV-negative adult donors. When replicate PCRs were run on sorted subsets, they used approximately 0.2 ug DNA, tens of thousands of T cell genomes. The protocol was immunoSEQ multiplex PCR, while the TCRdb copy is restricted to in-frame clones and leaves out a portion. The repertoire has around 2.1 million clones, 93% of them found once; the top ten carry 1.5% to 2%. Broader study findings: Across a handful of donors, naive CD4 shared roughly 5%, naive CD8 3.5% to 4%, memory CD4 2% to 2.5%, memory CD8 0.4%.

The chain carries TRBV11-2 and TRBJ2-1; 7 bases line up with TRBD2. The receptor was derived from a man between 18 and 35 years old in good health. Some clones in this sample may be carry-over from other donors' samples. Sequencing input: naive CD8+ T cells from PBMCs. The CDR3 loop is CASSFASGSYNEQFF. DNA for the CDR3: TGTGCCAGCAGCTTCGCTAGCGGATCCTACAATGAGCAGTTCTTC.